One sample yielded the 5 T cell receptor beta chains listed below, sequenced in a study of T cell changes during pregnancy in multiple sclerosis. Libraries were prepared by immunoSEQ multiplex PCR; TCRdb keeps only in-frame clonotypes and omits some of them. The sample has around 74,000 clones; about nine tenths are singletons. Sequencing was performed on peripheral blood, taken before pregnancy. The receptors were gathered from a female donor with multiple sclerosis, enrolled in a pregnancy study.

The V and J genes are TRBV30 and TRBJ1-4, with D maybe TRBD1 (5 bases). This CDR3 region has 14 residues. Between the trimmed V and J ends, which lost 0 bases and 10 bases, there was a span of 15 bases. CDR1 and CDR2 (germline): GTSNPN, SVGIG (reference sequence). The CDR3 protein is CAWSVQGYPGKLFF. The CDR3 DNA sequence: TGTGCCTGGAGTGTCCAGGGTTACCCCGGAAAACTGTTTTTT.

The genes are TRBV30 and TRBJ2-1; 7 bases fit TRBD1. V trimming: 2 bases; J trimming: 7 bases; junction bases outside the gene matches: 2. Germline CDR1 is GTSNPN and CDR2 is SVGIG (reference sequence). The length of the CDR3 is 12 residues. The CDR3, as DNA: TGTGCCTGGAGTTCGACAGGGAATGAGCAGTTCTTC. Protein sequence: CAWSSTGNEQFF.

The chain is built from TRBV30 and TRBJ2-1, with TRBD2 matching over 7 bases. V shed 2 bases, J shed 7 bases, and the junction held 11 bases outside the gene matches. In germline, CDR1 is GTSNPN, CDR2 SVGIG (reference sequence). The CDR3 has 15 amino acids. Written as DNA, the CDR3 is TGTGCCTGGAGTTTCGGGGCGGGAGTAGGGAATGAGCAGTTCTTC. Protein sequence: CAWSFGAGVGNEQFF. The full variable domain, its missing parts supplied by reference TRBV30 and TRBJ2-1, is SQTIHQWPATLVQPVGSPLSLECTVEGTSNPNLYWYRQAAGRGLQLLFYSVGIGQISSEVPQNLSASRPQDRQFILSSKKLLLSDSGFYLCAWSFGAGVGNEQFFGPGTRLTVL.

The chain employs TRBV6-6 and TRBJ1-1; TRBD1 agrees at 7 bases. The CDR3 runs to 15 residues. The germline V gene encodes CDR1 MNHNY and CDR2 SVGAGI (reference sequence). V gave up 6 bases and J gave up 1 base; unmatched junction bases: 8. The CDR3, as DNA: TGTGCCAGCAGCATGCCGGGACAGAGGAACACTGAAGCTTTCTTT. It encodes CASSMPGQRNTEAFF.

V gene TRBV18 combines with J gene TRBJ1-1; D is ambiguous. From germline, CDR1 is KGHSH and CDR2 LQKENI. The germline V and J ends were trimmed by 2 bases and 4 bases, with 11 bases remaining between them. CDR3 length equals 14 residues. Here the CDR3 reads CASSPVELGTEAFF. CDR3 nucleotides: TGTGCCAGCTCACCAGTAGAACTCGGCACTGAAGCTTTCTTT.